Listed below are T cell receptor beta chains from one sample, sequenced in a study of cytomegalovirus exposure and HLA in healthy donors. Sequencing used immunoSEQ multiplex PCR; TCRdb keeps in-frame clones, though not all of them. The sample lists tens of thousands of clones, 55% to 75% occurring once. Source material: PBMCs. These receptors were taken from a woman in her forties in good health and CMV-seropositive. CDR3s include the opening cysteine and the closing phenylalanine or tryptophan. The D gene is left open where the match is weak. A clone size is listed for some rows: how often the clone was seen (once, few, many), or a class if it is expanded.

abundance	v_gene	d_gene	j_gene	CDR3nt	CDR3aa
.	TRBV11-3	TRBD1	TRBJ2-2	TGTGCCAGCAGCTTAGGCGGGGGCTGGGACAGGGGGCAGGACACCGGGGAGCTGTTTTTT	CASSLGGGWDRGQDTGELFF
few	TRBV5-1	TRBD2	TRBJ2-7	TGCGCCAGCAGCTTTAGACTAGCGGGGTACGAGCAGTACTTC	CASSFRLAGYEQYF
.	TRBV29-1	.	TRBJ2-2	TGCAGCGCACGGACATCGGGGGAGCTGTTTTTT	CSARTSGELFF
.	TRBV5-1	TRBD1	TRBJ1-1	TGCGCCAGCAGCTTGCAGGGGGCGGGTACTGAAGCTTTCTTT	CASSLQGAGTEAFF
.	TRBV2	.	TRBJ1-5	TGTGCCAGCAGTCACCCCGACAGCTATCGCGATCAGCCCCAGCATTTT	CASSHPDSYRDQPQHF
.	TRBV5-1	TRBD1	TRBJ2-7	TGCGCCAGCAGCCGTGACAGGGCCTCTGGCGAGCAGTACTTC	CASSRDRASGEQYF
.	TRBV11-2	.	TRBJ1-5	TGTGCCAGCAGCTTAGAGATGCGGGGGGGCAATCAGCCCCAGCATTTT	CASSLEMRGGNQPQHF
.	TRBV2	TRBD1	TRBJ2-3	TGTGCCAGCAGCCCGACAGGGAGCACAGATACGCAGTATTTT	CASSPTGSTDTQYF
.	TRBV2	TRBD1	TRBJ2-3	TGTGCCAGCAGTACTTTTCGGACAGGTCGGGGATCGCAGTATTTT	CASSTFRTGRGSQYF
.	TRBV2	.	TRBJ1-2	TGTGCCAGCAAGCCGGACAAGTGGGGAACTGTGGGGAACTATGGCTACACCTTC	CASKPDKWGTVGNYGYTF
.	TRBV5-1	TRBD2	TRBJ2-5	TGCGCCAGCAGCTTTTCCGGGGGGGCCGGAGAGACCCAGTACTTC	CASSFSGGAGETQYF
.	TRBV4-2	.	TRBJ2-2	TGTGCCAGCAGCCAATCCCCCTCCTCGGGTCCCGTGTTTTCCGGGGAGCTGTTTTTT	CASSQSPSSGPVFSGELFF
.	TRBV5-1	TRBD1	TRBJ2-7	TGCGCCAGCAGCTTGAGGACAGGTGACGAGCAGTACTTC	CASSLRTGDEQYF
few	TRBV4-2	.	TRBJ2-7	TGTGCCAGCAGCCCCAGCCAAGCGGGCTACGAGCAGTACTTC	CASSPSQAGYEQYF
many	TRBV15	.	TRBJ1-5	TGTGCCACCAGCAGAGATTTCAGGGGTGGACAGCCCCAGCATTTT	CATSRDFRGGQPQHF
.	TRBV2	.	TRBJ2-7	TGTGCCAGCAGTCCTTCAAAGGGGGACACCTCCTACGAGCAGTACTTC	CASSPSKGDTSYEQYF
.	TRBV12-5	.	TRBJ2-2	TGTGCTAGTGGTTTCCACTTGACTACGAACACCGGGGAGCTGTTTTTT	CASGFHLTTNTGELFF
.	TRBV20-1	.	TRBJ1-2	TGCAGTGCTTCAACAGGGTATGGCTACACCTTC	CSASTGYGYTF
few	TRBV5-1	TRBD1	TRBJ1-1	TGCGCCAGCAGCTTGATGGGACAGTCGAACACTGAAGCTTTCTTT	CASSLMGQSNTEAFF
few	TRBV2	.	TRBJ1-1	TGTGCCAGCAGTGCACAGGTGAACACTGAAGCTTTCTTT	CASSAQVNTEAFF
few	TRBV7-2	.	TRBJ2-1	TGTGCCAGCAGCTTTTCAAATGAGCAGTTCTTC	CASSFSNEQFF
.	TRBV9	TRBD1	TRBJ1-1	TGTGCCAGCAGCGTGACAGGGGTAGGAACTGAAGCTTTCTTT	CASSVTGVGTEAFF
.	TRBV12-5	.	TRBJ2-1	TGTGCTAGTGGTTTGGGAGCTTACAATGAGCAGTTCTTC	CASGLGAYNEQFF
.	TRBV5-1	.	TRBJ1-6	TGCGCCAGCAGCTTGGACAGGGTTAGGGGTTCACCCCTCCACTTT	CASSLDRVRGSPLHF
.	TRBV4-2	TRBD2	TRBJ2-3	TGTGCCAGCAGCCTGGGACTAGCGGCTGCAGATACGCAGTATTTT	CASSLGLAAADTQYF
.	TRBV6-1	.	TRBJ2-7	TGTGCCAGCAGTGCCCTGGTACAGGGCTTTTTAGGTGAGCAGTACTTC	CASSALVQGFLGEQYF
few	TRBV5-1	TRBD2	TRBJ2-7	TGCGCCAGCAGCCACGGGACTAGCGGGCCACAAGTCGACGAGCAGTACTTC	CASSHGTSGPQVDEQYF
.	TRBV11-2	.	TRBJ2-7	TGTGCCAGCAGCTCTAATTCCCTCCTTCACGAGCAGTACTTC	CASSSNSLLHEQYF
.	TRBV11-3	TRBD1	TRBJ2-5	TGTGCCAGCAGCTTAGCCTGGACAGGTCAAGAGACCCAGTACTTC	CASSLAWTGQETQYF
.	TRBV5-6	TRBD1	TRBJ1-2	TGTGCCAGCAGCTTGGCGGACAGGGGGTTGGGCTACACCTTC	CASSLADRGLGYTF
.	TRBV6-5	.	TRBJ1-5	TGTGCCAGCAGCGCACGCGTTCGTCAGCCCCAGCATTTT	CASSARVRQPQHF
.	TRBV6-1	.	TRBJ2-1	TGTGCCAGCAGTGCTCGGACAGCATACAATGAGCAGTTCTTC	CASSARTAYNEQFF
.	TRBV5-4	.	TRBJ2-5	TGTGCCAGCAGCTCGCAGATGCAAGAGACCCAGTACTTC	CASSSQMQETQYF
few	TRBV6-5	.	TRBJ1-3	TGTGCCAGCAGTTACGAGGTCTCCGGAAACACCATATATTTT	CASSYEVSGNTIYF
.	TRBV30	.	TRBJ1-3	TGTGCCTGGAGTGCCCGTTTTGGACATGGAAACACCATATATTTT	CAWSARFGHGNTIYF
.	TRBV6-4	.	TRBJ2-1	TGTGCCAGCAGTCACAGGGAGAGCTCCTACAATGAGCAGTTCTTC	CASSHRESSYNEQFF
.	TRBV11-2	TRBD1	TRBJ2-7	TGTGCCAGCAGCTTAGGGACAGGAACCTACGAGCAGTACTTC	CASSLGTGTYEQYF
few	TRBV7-8	.	TRBJ1-5	TGTGCCAGCAGCTACGGAGTCGGGAGTCCTCAGCCCCAGCATTTT	CASSYGVGSPQPQHF
.	TRBV6-5	.	TRBJ1-4	TGTGCCAGCAGTCCCTCTGCAACTAATGAAAAACTGTTTTTT	CASSPSATNEKLFF
.	TRBV30	.	TRBJ2-5	TGTGCCTCCCGCCAAGAGACCCAGTACTTC	CASRQETQYF
.	TRBV30	.	TRBJ1-4	TGTGCCGCGCATGGGGCACAAGTGGGTGCTAATGAAAAACTGTTTTTT	CAAHGAQVGANEKLFF
.	TRBV29-1	TRBD1	TRBJ1-1	TGCAGCGCCAACGACAGGGGGTTTACCTTGAACACTGAAGCTTTCTTT	CSANDRGFTLNTEAFF
.	TRBV6-6	.	TRBJ2-7	TGTGCCAGCAGTTCGGGGACTCCGACTGTCTACGAGCAGTACTTC	CASSSGTPTVYEQYF
few	TRBV30	.	TRBJ2-3	TGTGCCTGGAGTGTCCCCAACCATTACAGGGAGCCAGATACGCAGTATTTT	CAWSVPNHYREPDTQYF
.	TRBV9	TRBD1	TRBJ2-1	TGTGCCAGCAGCGTAGGTCAGGGGGTGATCTCCTACAATGAGCAGTTCTTC	CASSVGQGVISYNEQFF
.	TRBV7-9	.	TRBJ1-2	TGTGCCAGCAGCTTTGGGAGGGGCTACACCTTC	CASSFGRGYTF
.	TRBV13	TRBD1	TRBJ1-4	TGTGCCAGCAGCTCCGGGACAGGGGCACTTAATGAAAAACTGTTTTTT	CASSSGTGALNEKLFF
once	TRBV4-1	.	TRBJ2-5	TGCGCCAGCAGCCAAGATTTAGCGTCAGAGACCCAGTACTTC	CASSQDLASETQYF
.	TRBV6-1	TRBD1	TRBJ2-7	TGTGCCAGCAGTGAAGGACAGGGAGAAGGATACGAGCAGTACTTC	CASSEGQGEGYEQYF
.	TRBV5-1	.	TRBJ2-7	TGCGCCAGCAGCTTTCCAGACTCCTACGAGCAGTACTTC	CASSFPDSYEQYF
.	TRBV30	.	TRBJ1-5	TGTGCCTGGAGTGGACAGGTTCGTCAGCCCCAGCATTTT	CAWSGQVRQPQHF
few	TRBV30	TRBD1	TRBJ1-1	TGTGCCTGGACGTACAGGGGGGTCACTGAAGCTTTCTTT	CAWTYRGVTEAFF
.	TRBV19	TRBD2	TRBJ2-7	TGTGCCAGTAGTATAGCTAGCGGGGCCTACGAGCAGTACTTC	CASSIASGAYEQYF
.	TRBV19	TRBD1	TRBJ1-4	TGTGCCAGTGCCAGCGAGACAGGGTCTAATGAAAAACTGTTTTTT	CASASETGSNEKLFF
.	TRBV6-1	.	TRBJ2-6	TGTGCCAGCAGAAACCGGGATGGGGCCAACGTCCTGACTTTC	CASRNRDGANVLTF
.	TRBV19	TRBD1	TRBJ1-5	TGTGCCAGTAGTCCCGGGACAGGGGGAAGTAGGTTCCCCCAGCATTTT	CASSPGTGGSRFPQHF
.	TRBV11-3	TRBD1	TRBJ2-1	TGTGCCAGCAGCTCCGGGACAGTTGACAATGAGCAGTTCTTC	CASSSGTVDNEQFF
.	TRBV7-3	.	TRBJ2-1	TGTGCCAGCAGCTTAACTTTCGGGGACAATGAGCAGTTCTTC	CASSLTFGDNEQFF